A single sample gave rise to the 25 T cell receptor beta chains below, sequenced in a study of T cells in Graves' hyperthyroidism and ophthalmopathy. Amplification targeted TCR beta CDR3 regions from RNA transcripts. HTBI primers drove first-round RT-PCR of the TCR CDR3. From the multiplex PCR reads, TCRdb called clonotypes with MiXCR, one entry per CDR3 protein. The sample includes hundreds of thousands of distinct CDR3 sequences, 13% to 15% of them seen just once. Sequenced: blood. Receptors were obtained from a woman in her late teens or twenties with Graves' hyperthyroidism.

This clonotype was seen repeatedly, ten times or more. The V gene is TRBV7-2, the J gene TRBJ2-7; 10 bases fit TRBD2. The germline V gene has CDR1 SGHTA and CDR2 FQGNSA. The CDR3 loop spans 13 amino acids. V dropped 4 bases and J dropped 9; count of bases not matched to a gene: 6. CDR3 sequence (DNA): TGTGCCAGCAGCTCCCTAGCGGGAGCCGCGCAGTACTTC. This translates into CASSSLAGAAQYF.

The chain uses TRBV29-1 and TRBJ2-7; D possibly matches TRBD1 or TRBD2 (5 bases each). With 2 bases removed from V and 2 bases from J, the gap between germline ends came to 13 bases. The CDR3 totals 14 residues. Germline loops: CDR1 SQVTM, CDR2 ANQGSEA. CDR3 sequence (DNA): TGCAGCGTTGAACCGGGGCAGGGAACCTACGAGCAGTACTTC. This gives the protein CSVEPGQGTYEQYF.

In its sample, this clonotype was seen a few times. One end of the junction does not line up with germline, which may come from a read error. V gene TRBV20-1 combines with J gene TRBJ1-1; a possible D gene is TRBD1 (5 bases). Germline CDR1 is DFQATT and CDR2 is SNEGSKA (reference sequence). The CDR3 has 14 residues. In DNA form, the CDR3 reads TGCGGTGCTAGCCTACCGGGACGGAAAGGTGAAGCTTTCTTT. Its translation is CGASLPGRKGEAFF.

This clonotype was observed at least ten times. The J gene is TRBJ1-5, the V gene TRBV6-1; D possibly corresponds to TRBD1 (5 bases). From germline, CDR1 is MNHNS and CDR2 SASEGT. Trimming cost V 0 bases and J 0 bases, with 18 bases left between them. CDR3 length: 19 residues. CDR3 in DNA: TGTGCCAGCAGTGAAGCCCGCCGTTTACGACAGTATAGCAATCAGCCCCAGCATTTT. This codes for CASSEARRLRQYSNQPQHF.

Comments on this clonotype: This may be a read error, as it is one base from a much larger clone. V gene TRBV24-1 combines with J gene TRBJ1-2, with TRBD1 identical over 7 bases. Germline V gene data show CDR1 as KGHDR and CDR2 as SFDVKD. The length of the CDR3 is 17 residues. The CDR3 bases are TGTGCCACCAGTGACTCGACAGGGTTGGATGCTAACCATGGCTACACCTTC. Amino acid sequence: CATSDSTGLDANHGYTF.

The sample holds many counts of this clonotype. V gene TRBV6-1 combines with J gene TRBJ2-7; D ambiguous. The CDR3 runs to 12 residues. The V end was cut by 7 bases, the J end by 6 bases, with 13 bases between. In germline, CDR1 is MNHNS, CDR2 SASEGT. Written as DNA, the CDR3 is TGTGCCAGCAACCCACCCCAGCTCGAGCAGTACTTC. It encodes CASNPPQLEQYF.

The DNA of the CDR3 is TGTGCCAGCAGCCGTAGGGGGGCGCCTGGGGCCAACGTCCTGACTTTC. Its translation is CASSRRGAPGANVLTF. The chain combines TRBV7-3 with TRBJ2-6, with D perhaps matching TRBD1 or TRBD2 (6 bases each). Between the trimmed V and J ends, which lost 5 bases and 2 bases, there was a span of 13 bases. CDR1 and CDR2 (germline): SGHTA, FQGTGA. The CDR3 is 16 amino acids. Based on the CDR3 plus reference TRBV7-3 and TRBJ2-6, the full variable domain is GAGVSQTPSNKVTEKGKYVELRCDPISGHTALYWYRQSLGQGPEFLIYFQGTGAADDSGLPNDRFFAVRPEGSVSTLKIQRTERGDSAVYLCASSRRGAPGANVLTFGAGSRLTVL.

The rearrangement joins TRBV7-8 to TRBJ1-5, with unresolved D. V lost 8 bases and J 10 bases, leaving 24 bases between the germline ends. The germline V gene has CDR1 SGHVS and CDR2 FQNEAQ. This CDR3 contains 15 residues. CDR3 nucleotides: TGTGCCAGCCCTCTGGGTCAGACCCCCCGCTTCCCCCAGCATTTT. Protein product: CASPLGQTPRFPQHF.

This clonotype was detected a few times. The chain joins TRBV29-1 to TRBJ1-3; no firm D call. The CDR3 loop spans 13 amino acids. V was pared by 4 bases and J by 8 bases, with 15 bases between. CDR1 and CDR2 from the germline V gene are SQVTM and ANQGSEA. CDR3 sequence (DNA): TGCAGCGTTGGGGCAGCTCTCGCAGACACCATATATTTT. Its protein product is CSVGAALADTIYF.

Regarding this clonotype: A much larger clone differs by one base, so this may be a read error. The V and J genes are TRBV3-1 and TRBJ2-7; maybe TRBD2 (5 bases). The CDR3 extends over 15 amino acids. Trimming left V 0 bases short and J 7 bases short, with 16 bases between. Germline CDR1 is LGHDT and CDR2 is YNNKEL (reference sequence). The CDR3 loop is CASSQEPVPRDEQYF. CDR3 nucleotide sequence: TGTGCCAGCAGCCAAGAACCGGTCCCCCGGGATGAGCAGTACTTC.

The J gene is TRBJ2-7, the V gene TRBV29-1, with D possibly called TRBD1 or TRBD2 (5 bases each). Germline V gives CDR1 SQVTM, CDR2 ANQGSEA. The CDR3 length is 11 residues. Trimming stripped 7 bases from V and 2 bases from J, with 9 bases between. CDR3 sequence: CSAGAAYEQYF. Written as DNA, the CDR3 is TGCAGCGCCGGGGCAGCCTACGAGCAGTACTTC.

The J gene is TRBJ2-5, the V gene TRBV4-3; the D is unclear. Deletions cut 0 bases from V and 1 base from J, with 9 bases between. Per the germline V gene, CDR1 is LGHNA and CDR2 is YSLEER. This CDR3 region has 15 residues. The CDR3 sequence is CASSQEVRSQETQYF. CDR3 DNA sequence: TGCGCCAGCAGCCAAGAGGTGCGCAGCCAAGAGACCCAGTACTTC.

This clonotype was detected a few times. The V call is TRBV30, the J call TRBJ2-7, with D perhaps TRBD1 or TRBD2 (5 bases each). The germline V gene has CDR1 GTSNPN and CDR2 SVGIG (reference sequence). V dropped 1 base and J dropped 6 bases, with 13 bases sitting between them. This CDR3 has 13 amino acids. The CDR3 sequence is CAWSGGYWVEQYF. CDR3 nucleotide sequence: TGTGCCTGGAGTGGGGGGTACTGGGTCGAGCAGTACTTC.

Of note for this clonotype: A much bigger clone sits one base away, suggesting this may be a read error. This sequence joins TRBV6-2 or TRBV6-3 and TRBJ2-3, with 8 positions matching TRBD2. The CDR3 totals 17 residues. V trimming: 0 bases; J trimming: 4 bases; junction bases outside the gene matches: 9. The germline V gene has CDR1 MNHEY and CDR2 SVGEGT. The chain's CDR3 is CASSYSSRGRSADTQYF. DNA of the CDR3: TGTGCCAGCAGTTACTCTTCTCGCGGGAGGTCTGCAGATACGCAGTATTTT.

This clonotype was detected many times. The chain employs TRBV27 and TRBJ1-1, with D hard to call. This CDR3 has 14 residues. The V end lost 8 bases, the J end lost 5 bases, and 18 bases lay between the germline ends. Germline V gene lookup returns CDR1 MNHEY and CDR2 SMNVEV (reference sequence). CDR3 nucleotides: TGTGCCAGCGGGCTTCGGGGTGGTGGGACTGAAGCTTTCTTT. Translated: CASGLRGGGTEAFF.

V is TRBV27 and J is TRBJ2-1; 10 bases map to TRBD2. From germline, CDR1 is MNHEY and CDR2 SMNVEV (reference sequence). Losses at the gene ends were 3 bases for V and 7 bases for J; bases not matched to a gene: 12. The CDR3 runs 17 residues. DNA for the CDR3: TGTGCCAGCAGTTTCTTGGGGGCTAGCGGGAGTAATAATGAGCAGTTCTTC. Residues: CASSFLGASGSNNEQFF.

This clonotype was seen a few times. Here the CDR3 reads CASTRPGASNIQYF. Written as DNA, the CDR3 is TGTGCCAGCACTCGCCCGGGGGCATCGAACATTCAGTACTTC. This sequence joins TRBV6-1 and TRBJ2-4, with D perhaps assigned TRBD1 or TRBD2 (6 bases each). The CDR3 covers 14 residues. Trimming removed 7 bases at V and 7 bases at J, with 17 bases between. Germline V gene data show CDR1 as MNHNS and CDR2 as SASEGT.

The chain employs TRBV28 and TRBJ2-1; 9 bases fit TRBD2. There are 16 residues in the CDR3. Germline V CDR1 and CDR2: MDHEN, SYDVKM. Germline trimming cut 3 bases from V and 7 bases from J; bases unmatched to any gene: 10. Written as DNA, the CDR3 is TGTGCCAGCAGTTTTCCCGGGACTAGCAGGAGGAATGAGCAGTTCTTC. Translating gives CASSFPGTSRRNEQFF. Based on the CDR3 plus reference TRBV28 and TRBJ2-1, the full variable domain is DVKVTQSSRYLVKRTGEKVFLECVQDMDHENMFWYRQDPGLGLRLIYFSYDVKMKEKGDIPEGYSVSREKKERFSLILESASTNQTSMYLCASSFPGTSRRNEQFFGPGTRLTVL.

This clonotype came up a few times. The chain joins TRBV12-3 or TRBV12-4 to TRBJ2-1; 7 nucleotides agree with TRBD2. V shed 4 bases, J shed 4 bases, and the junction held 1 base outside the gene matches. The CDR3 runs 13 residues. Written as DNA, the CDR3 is TGTGCCAGCAGTTGGGGGGGATACAATGAGCAGTTCTTC. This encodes CASSWGGYNEQFF.

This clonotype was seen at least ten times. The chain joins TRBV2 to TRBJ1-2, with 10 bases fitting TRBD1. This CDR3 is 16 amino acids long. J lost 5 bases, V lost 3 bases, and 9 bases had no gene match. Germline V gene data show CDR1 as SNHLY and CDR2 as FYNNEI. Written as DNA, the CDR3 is TGTGCCAGCAGTGACGACAGGGGGCTCGTCGGATATGGCTACACCTTC. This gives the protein CASSDDRGLVGYGYTF.

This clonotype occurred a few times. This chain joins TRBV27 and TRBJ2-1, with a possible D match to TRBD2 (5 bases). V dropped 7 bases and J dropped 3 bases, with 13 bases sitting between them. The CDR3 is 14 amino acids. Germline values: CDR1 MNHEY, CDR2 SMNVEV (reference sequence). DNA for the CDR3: TGTGCCAGCACTCCCAACCGGGACTACAATGAGCAGTTCTTC. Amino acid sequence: CASTPNRDYNEQFF.

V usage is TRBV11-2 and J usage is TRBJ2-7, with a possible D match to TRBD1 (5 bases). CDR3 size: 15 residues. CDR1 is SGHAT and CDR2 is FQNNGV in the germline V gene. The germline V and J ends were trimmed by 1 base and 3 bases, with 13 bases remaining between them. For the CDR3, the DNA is TGTGCCAGCAGCTTAGGCCCAGGGCCACTCTACGAGCAGTACTTC. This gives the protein CASSLGPGPLYEQYF.

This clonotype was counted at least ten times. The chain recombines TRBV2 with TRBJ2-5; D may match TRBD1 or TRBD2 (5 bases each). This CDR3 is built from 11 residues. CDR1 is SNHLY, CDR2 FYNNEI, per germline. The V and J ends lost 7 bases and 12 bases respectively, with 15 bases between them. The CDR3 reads CASNPGATKYF. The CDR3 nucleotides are TGTGCCAGCAATCCCGGGGCAACCAAGTACTTC. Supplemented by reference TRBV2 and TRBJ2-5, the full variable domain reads EPEVTQTPSHQVTQMGQEVILRCVPISNHLYFYWYRQILGQKVEFLVSFYNNEISEKSEIFDDQFSVERPDGSNFTLKIRSTKLEDSAMYFCASNPGATKYFGPGTRLLVL.

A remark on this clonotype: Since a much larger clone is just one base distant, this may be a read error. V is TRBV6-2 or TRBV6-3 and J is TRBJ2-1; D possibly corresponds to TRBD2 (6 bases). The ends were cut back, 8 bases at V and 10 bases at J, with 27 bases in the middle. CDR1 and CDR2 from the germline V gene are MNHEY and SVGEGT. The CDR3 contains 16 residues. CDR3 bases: TGTGCCAGCGGTTGGTTGGAGGGAGAGGAGGTGTGGGAGCAGTTCTTC. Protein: CASGWLEGEEVWEQFF.

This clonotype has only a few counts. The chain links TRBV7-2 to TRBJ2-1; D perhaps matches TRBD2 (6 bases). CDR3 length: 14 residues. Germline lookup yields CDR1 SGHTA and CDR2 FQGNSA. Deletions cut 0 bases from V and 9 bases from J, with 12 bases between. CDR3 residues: CASSLANRGSEQFF. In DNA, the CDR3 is TGTGCCAGCAGCTTAGCGAATCGGGGGAGTGAGCAGTTCTTC.